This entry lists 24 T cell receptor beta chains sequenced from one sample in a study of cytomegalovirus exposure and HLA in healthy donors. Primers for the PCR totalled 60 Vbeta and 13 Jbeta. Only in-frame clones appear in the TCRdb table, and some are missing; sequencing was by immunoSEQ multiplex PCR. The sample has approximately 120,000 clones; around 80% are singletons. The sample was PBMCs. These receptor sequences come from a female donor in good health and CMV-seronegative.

The chain's CDR3 is CASSPNLAKVKTQYF. CDR3 DNA sequence: TGTGCCAGCAGCCCGAACCTAGCGAAGGTGAAGACCCAGTACTTC. V gene TRBV6-1 combines with J gene TRBJ2-5, with D maybe TRBD2 (6 bases). V shed 6 bases and J shed 6 bases, with 20 bases lying between them. This CDR3 comprises 15 residues. Germline CDR1 and CDR2: MNHNS and SASEGT.

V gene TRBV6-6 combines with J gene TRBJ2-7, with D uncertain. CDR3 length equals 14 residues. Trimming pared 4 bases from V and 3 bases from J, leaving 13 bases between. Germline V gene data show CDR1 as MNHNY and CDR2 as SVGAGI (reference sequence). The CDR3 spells CASSLPGFYYEQYF. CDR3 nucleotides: TGTGCCAGCAGTTTACCAGGTTTCTACTACGAGCAGTACTTC.

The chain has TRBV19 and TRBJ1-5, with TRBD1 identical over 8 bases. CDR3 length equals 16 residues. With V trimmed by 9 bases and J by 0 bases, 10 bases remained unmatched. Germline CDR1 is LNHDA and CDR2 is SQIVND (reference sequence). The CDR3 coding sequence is TGTGCCAGCACCGACAGGGGAGTCAGTAGCAATCAGCCCCAGCATTTT. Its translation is CASTDRGVSSNQPQHF.

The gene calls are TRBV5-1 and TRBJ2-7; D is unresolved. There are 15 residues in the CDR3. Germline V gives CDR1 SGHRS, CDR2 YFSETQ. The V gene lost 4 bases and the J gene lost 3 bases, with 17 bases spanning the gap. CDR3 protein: CASSPSAQALYEQYF. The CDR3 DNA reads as TGCGCCAGCAGCCCCTCGGCCCAGGCCCTCTACGAGCAGTACTTC. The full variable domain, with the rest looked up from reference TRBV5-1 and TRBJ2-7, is KAGVTQTPRYLIKTRGQQVTLSCSPISGHRSVSWYQQTPGQGLQFLFEYFSETQRNKGNFPGRFSGRQFSNSRSEMNVSTLELGDSALYLCASSPSAQALYEQYFGPGTRLTVT.

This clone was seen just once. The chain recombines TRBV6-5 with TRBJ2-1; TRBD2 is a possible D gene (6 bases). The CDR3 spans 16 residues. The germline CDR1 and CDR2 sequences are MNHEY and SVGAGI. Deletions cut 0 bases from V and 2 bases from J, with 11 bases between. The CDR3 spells CASSYSLSGPYNEQFF. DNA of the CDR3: TGTGCCAGCAGTTACTCATTGAGCGGGCCCTACAATGAGCAGTTCTTC.

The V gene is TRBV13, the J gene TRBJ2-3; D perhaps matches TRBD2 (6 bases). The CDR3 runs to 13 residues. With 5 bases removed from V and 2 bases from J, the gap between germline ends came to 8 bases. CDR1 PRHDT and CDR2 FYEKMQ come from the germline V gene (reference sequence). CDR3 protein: CASSRTNTDTQYF. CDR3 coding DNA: TGTGCCAGCAGCCGGACTAACACAGATACGCAGTATTTT.

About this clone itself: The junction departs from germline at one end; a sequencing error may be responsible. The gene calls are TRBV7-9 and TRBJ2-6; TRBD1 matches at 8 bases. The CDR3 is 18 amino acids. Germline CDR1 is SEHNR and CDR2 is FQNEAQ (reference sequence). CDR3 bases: TGTTCCAGCAGCCTCCGGGACAGGTTCCCCTCTGGGGCCAACGTCCTGACTTTC. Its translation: CSSSLRDRFPSGANVLTF. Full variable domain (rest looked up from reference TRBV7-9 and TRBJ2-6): DTGVSQNPRHKITKRGQNVTFRCDPISEHNRLYWYRQTLGQGPEFLTYFQNEAQLEKSRLLSDRFSAERPKGSFSTLEIQRTEQGDSAMYLCSSSLRDRFPSGANVLTFGAGSRLTVL.

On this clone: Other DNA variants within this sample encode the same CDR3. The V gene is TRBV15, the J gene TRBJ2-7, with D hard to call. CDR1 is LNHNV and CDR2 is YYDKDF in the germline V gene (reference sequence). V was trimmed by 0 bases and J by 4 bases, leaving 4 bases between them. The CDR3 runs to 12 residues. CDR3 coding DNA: TGTGCCACCAGCAGAGATCGTTACGAGCAGTACTTC. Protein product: CATSRDRYEQYF.

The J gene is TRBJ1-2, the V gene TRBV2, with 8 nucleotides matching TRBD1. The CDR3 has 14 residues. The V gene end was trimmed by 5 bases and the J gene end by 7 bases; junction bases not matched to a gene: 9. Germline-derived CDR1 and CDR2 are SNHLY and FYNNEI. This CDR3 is CASSYGQGGSGYTF. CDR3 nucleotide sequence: TGTGCCAGCAGTTACGGACAGGGTGGGTCTGGCTACACCTTC.

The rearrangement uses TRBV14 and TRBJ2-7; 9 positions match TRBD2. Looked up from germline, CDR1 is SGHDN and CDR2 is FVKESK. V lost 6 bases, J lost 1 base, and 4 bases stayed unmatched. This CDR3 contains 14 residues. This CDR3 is CASRLSGSSYEQYF. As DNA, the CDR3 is TGTGCCAGCAGACTTAGCGGGAGTTCCTACGAGCAGTACTTC.

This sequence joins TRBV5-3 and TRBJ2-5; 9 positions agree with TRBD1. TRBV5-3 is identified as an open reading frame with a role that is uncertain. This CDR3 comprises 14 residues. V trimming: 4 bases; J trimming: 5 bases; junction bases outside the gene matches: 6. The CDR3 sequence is CARSLGQGWETQYF. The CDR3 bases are TGTGCCAGAAGCCTCGGACAGGGGTGGGAGACCCAGTACTTC.

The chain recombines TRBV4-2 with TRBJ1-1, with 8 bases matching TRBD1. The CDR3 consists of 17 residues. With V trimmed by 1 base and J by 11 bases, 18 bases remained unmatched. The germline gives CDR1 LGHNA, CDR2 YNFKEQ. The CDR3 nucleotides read TGTGCCAGCAGCCAAGTGGGGACAGGCAGTTTCACCCGATGGGCTTTCTTT. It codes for CASSQVGTGSFTRWAFF.

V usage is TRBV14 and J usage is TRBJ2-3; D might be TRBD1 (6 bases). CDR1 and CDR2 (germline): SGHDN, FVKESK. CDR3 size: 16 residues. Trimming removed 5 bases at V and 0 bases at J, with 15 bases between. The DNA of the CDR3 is TGTGCCAGCAGCTATCTACAGGGTGCTAGCACAGATACGCAGTATTTT. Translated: CASSYLQGASTDTQYF.

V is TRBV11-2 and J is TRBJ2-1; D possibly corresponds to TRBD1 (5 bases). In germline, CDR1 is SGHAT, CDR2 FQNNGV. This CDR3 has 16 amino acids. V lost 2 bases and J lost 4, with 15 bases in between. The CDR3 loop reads CASSLRRGWGYNEQFF. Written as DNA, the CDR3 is TGTGCCAGCAGCTTACGTAGGGGCTGGGGATACAATGAGCAGTTCTTC.

The CDR3 reads CASSIEGQGSSYEQYF. The DNA of the CDR3 is TGTGCCAGTAGTATAGAAGGGCAGGGGTCGTCCTACGAGCAGTACTTC. The chain couples TRBV19 to TRBJ2-7; maybe TRBD1 (6 bases). Deletions cut 0 bases from V and 1 base from J, with 13 bases between. The CDR3 is made up of 16 amino acids. The germline CDR1 and CDR2 sequences are LNHDA and SQIVND (reference sequence).

In DNA, the CDR3 is TGTGCCACCAGCAGAGATCCGTCCGGGGCCAACGTCCTGACTTTC. This sequence encodes CATSRDPSGANVLTF. The chain joins TRBV15 to TRBJ2-6, with D unresolved. CDR3 size: 15 residues. In germline, CDR1 is LNHNV, CDR2 YYDKDF (reference sequence). Trimming took 0 bases from V and 4 from J, leaving 7 bases between them.

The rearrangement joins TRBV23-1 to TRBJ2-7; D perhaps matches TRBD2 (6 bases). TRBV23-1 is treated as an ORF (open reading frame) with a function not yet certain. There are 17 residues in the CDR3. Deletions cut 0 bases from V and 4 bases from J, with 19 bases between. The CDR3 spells CASSQSAPRDSTYEQYF. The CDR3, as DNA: TGCGCCAGCAGTCAATCGGCACCCCGGGACTCGACTTACGAGCAGTACTTC.

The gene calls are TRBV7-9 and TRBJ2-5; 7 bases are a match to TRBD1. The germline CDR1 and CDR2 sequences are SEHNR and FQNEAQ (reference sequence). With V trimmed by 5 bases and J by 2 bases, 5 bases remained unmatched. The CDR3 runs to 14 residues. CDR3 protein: CASSVDRAQETQYF. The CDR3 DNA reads TGTGCCAGCAGCGTCGACAGGGCGCAAGAGACCCAGTACTTC.

Written as DNA, the CDR3 is TGTGCCAGCAAAGACCGGGAGAACACTGAAGCTTTCTTT. The encoded protein is CASKDRENTEAFF. The chain recombines TRBV2 with TRBJ1-1; no clear D gene. The germline gives CDR1 SNHLY, CDR2 FYNNEI. V lost 7 bases and J lost 1, with 10 bases in between. This CDR3 has 13 residues.

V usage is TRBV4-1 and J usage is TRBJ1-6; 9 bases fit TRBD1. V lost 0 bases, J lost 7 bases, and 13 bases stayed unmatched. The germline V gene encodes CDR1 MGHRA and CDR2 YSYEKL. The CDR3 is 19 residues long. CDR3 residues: CASSQEGRSGQGGNSPLHF. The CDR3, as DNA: TGCGCCAGCAGCCAAGAGGGAAGGTCGGGACAGGGCGGCAATTCACCCCTCCACTTT.

CDR3 protein: CASSLWEGPADEQYF. CDR3 coding DNA: TGTGCCAGCAGTCTATGGGAGGGACCCGCCGACGAGCAGTACTTC. This chain connects TRBV7-6 to TRBJ2-5, with 7 bases fitting TRBD2. The DNA end is more similar to TRBJ2-7, so the J call may be wrong. Germline V lookup: CDR1 SGHVS, CDR2 FNYEAQ. The CDR3 runs to 15 residues.

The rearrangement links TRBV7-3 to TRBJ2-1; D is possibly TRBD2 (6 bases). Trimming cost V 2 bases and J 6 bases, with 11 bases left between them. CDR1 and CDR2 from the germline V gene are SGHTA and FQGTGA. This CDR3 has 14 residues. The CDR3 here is CASSLRGASNEQFF. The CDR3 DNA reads TGTGCCAGCAGCTTACGCGGGGCGAGCAATGAGCAGTTCTTC.

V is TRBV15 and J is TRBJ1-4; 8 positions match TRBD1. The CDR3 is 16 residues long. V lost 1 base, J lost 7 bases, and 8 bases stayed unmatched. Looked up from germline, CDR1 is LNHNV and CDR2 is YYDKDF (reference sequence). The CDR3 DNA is TGTGCCACCAGCAGAGGGAGCGCAGGGGGCCCTGAAAAACTGTTTTTT. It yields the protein CATSRGSAGGPEKLFF.

In DNA, the CDR3 is TGCGCCAGCAGCTGGACGGGTTCAGGGGATACGCAGTATTTT. Translated: CASSWTGSGDTQYF. V is TRBV5-1 and J is TRBJ2-3; TRBD1 might be the D (5 bases). Germline loops: CDR1 SGHRS, CDR2 YFSETQ. V was pared by 3 bases and J by 6 bases, with 14 bases between. The length of the CDR3 is 14 residues.